What follows is one TCR beta chain and its context. The antigen is undetermined. This table comes from immunoSEQ multiplex PCR, and its TCRdb copy is limited to in-frame clones, with some not included. This table has about 82,000 clones, almost 90% appearing once. The V end was cut by 6 bases, the J end by 3 bases, with 16 bases between. The CDR3 sequence is 15 residues long. Per germline, CDR1 SNHLY and CDR2 FYNNEI. The data were taken from a study of OX40 agonist ivuxolimab in advanced cancers. Background on the study: Ivuxolimab, which patients received intravenously every 2 weeks, was dosed at 0.01 to 10 mg/kg. A partial response was reached by three patients: one with hepatocellular carcinoma and two with cutaneous melanoma.

Study results and caveats: A proportion of nonresponders additionally exhibited low normalized T-cell clonal expansion.

The chain uses TRBV2 and TRBJ2-3; tentatively, D is TRBD1 (7 bases). Specimen: CD4+ or CD8+ T cells sorted from blood, collected in a trial of the OX40 agonist ivuxolimab. The clonotype was recovered from an adult with an advanced solid tumor such as melanoma, head and neck, liver or kidney cancer. The CDR3 loop is CASSPGAGGTDTQYF. Here the CDR3 DNA reads TGTGCCAGCAGCCCCGGGGCAGGGGGGACAGATACGCAGTATTTT.